This T cell receptor beta chain was sequenced in a study of technical replicates of blood from four donors. Deletions cut 2 bases from V and 2 bases from J, with 14 bases between. Germline lookup yields CDR1 MNHNS and CDR2 SASEGT. CDR3 length: 16 amino acids. Only in-frame clones appear in the TCRdb table, and some are missing; sequencing was by immunoSEQ multiplex PCR. This repertoire shows tens of thousands of clones, 91% found once; its top ten account for about 0.39%. This receptor was obtained from a human donor in good health. The chain joins TRBV6-1 to TRBJ2-3, with a weak D call TRBD2 (5 bases). What was sequenced was T cells isolated from PBMCs. CDR3 coding DNA: TGTGCCAGCAGTGAAACGGCAGCGGAAGCCACAGATACGCAGTATTTT. Translating it yields CASSETAAEATDTQYF.